Following are 9 T cell receptor beta chains from one sample sequenced in a study of blood T cell repertoires in COVID-19. Assay used: immunoSEQ multiplex PCR; TCRdb lists only in-frame clones, some missing. This table has around 150,000 clones, 88% appearing once. The source material was peripheral blood. These receptor sequences come from a human donor with COVID-19, enrolled during active disease. The donor label of this sample is uncertain.

This chain joins TRBV4-1 and TRBJ2-3; 8 positions agree with TRBD2. J was trimmed by 1 base and V by 0 bases; bases with no gene match: 6. Germline loops: CDR1 MGHRA, CDR2 YSYEKL. This CDR3 is built from 17 residues. CDR3 protein: CASSQEGTRQGTDTQYF. CDR3 DNA: TGCGCCAGCAGCCAAGAAGGGACTAGACAAGGCACAGATACGCAGTATTTT.

V and J are TRBV5-6 and TRBJ1-2; the D gene is possibly TRBD1 (5 bases). This CDR3 is built from 14 residues. Per germline, CDR1 SGHDT and CDR2 YYEEEE. Trimming cost V 4 bases and J 4 bases, with 14 bases left between them. The CDR3 spells CASSPPAGLYGYTF. CDR3 bases: TGTGCCAGCAGCCCCCCGGCAGGGCTCTATGGCTACACCTTC.

The chain employs TRBV7-3 and TRBJ2-1; 9 bases align to TRBD1. The CDR3 sequence is 15 residues long. The germline V gene encodes CDR1 SGHTA and CDR2 FQGTGA. The ends lost 5 bases at V and 7 bases at J; junction bases unmatched: 9. CDR3 amino acids: CASSPPGTGKNEQFF. Written as DNA, the CDR3 is TGTGCCAGCAGCCCCCCCGGGACAGGGAAAAATGAGCAGTTCTTC.

The chain joins TRBV11-2 to TRBJ2-1; 8 bases are shared with TRBD1. The CDR3 consists of 15 residues. V was pared by 2 bases and J by 5 bases, with 5 bases of the junction left unmatched. Germline lookup yields CDR1 SGHAT and CDR2 FQNNGV. CDR3 region: CASSLRQGPHNEQFF. The CDR3 DNA reads TGTGCCAGCAGCTTAAGACAGGGGCCCCACAATGAGCAGTTCTTC.

The J gene is TRBJ1-4, the V gene TRBV6-1; 7 positions match TRBD1. The CDR3 runs to 15 residues. Trimming took 2 bases from V and 7 from J; bases not matched to a gene: 7. Germline loops: CDR1 MNHNS, CDR2 SASEGT. CDR3 protein: CASSETGVEGEKLFF. The CDR3 bases are TGTGCCAGCAGTGAAACAGGGGTTGAAGGTGAAAAACTGTTTTTT.

The genes are TRBV7-9 and TRBJ2-7; 7 bases agree with TRBD2. V shed 8 bases and J 1 base; nucleotides not matched to a gene: 14. Per the germline V gene, CDR1 is SEHNR and CDR2 is FQNEAQ (reference sequence). The CDR3 runs to 16 residues. The DNA for the CDR3 is TGTGCCAGCGGCACGTCGGGGAGGGGCCCTTCCTACGAGCAGTACTTC. Translated, it gives CASGTSGRGPSYEQYF.

This sequence joins TRBV29-1 and TRBJ1-2; D remains ambiguous. The CDR3 is 11 amino acids. Per the germline V gene, CDR1 is SQVTM and CDR2 is ANQGSEA. V was shortened by 4 bases and J by 6 bases, with 9 bases between the two germline ends. The DNA for the CDR3 is TGCAGCGTTGTGGCCCACGATGGCTACACCTTC. Protein sequence: CSVVAHDGYTF.

This sequence joins TRBV19 and TRBJ2-6; D may be TRBD1 (6 bases). This CDR3 contains 16 residues. V was pared by 4 bases and J by 0 bases, with 10 bases between. Germline V gene sequence: CDR1 LNHDA, CDR2 SQIVND (reference sequence). CDR3 protein: CASSNYRVSGANVLTF. The CDR3 DNA reads TGTGCCAGTAGTAATTACAGGGTCTCTGGGGCCAACGTCCTGACTTTC.

This clone was counted between two and nine times. The rearrangement uses TRBV7-3 and TRBJ1-1, with D perhaps matching TRBD1 (5 bases). V gave up 5 bases and J gave up 1 base, with 8 bases separating them. From germline, CDR1 is SGHTA and CDR2 FQGTGA. The CDR3 contains 13 residues. In DNA form, the CDR3 reads TGTGCCAGCAGCCTCGACAGGAACACTGAAGCTTTCTTT. Translated, it gives CASSLDRNTEAFF.